Listed below are T cell receptor beta chains from one sample, sequenced in a study of blood T cell repertoires in COVID-19. Libraries were prepared by immunoSEQ multiplex PCR; TCRdb keeps only in-frame clonotypes and omits some of them. This table holds roughly 100,000 clones, roughly 72% found once. Sequencing was done on a sample of peripheral blood. These receptors all come from an older man with acute or convalescent COVID-19. CDR3s include the opening cysteine and the closing phenylalanine or tryptophan. Each record gives: V gene, clone size, D gene, J gene, CDR3 protein, CDR3 DNA. D genes are given only for firm matches. Not all rows give a size; the values are once, few, many and, for expanded clones, a class.

>TRBV27|medium-sized|NA|TRBJ2-6
CASSDPGGANVLTF
TGTGCCAGCAGTGACCCAGGTGGGGCCAACGTCCTGACTTTC
>TRBV30|few|NA|TRBJ1-1
CAWSVQHDSEAFF
TGTGCCTGGAGTGTACAGCACGATAGTGAAGCTTTCTTT
>TRBV7-8|NA|NA|TRBJ2-1
CASSPTDNEQFF
TGTGCCAGCAGCCCCACAGACAATGAGCAGTTCTTC
>TRBV9|once|NA|TRBJ2-3
CASSASAGSKINTDTQYF
TGTGCCAGCAGCGCTTCAGCGGGTTCTAAAATCAACACAGATACGCAGTATTTT
>TRBV4-1|once|TRBD1|TRBJ2-7
CASSQDPGTATYEQYF
TGCGCCAGCAGCCAAGATCCCGGGACAGCCACCTACGAGCAGTACTTC
>TRBV19|few|NA|TRBJ1-2
CASSIWDFGGYTF
TGTGCCAGTAGTATTTGGGACTTCGGCGGCTACACCTTC
>TRBV6-5|few|TRBD1|TRBJ1-2
CASRQTGNNYGYTF
TGTGCCAGCAGGCAGACAGGGAATAACTATGGCTACACCTTC
>TRBV15|NA|TRBD1|TRBJ1-5
CATSRRRDRGRQPQHF
TGTGCCACCAGCAGACGCCGGGACAGGGGACGCCAGCCCCAGCATTTT
>TRBV9|NA|NA|TRBJ2-2
CASSVLSGLTGELFF
TGTGCCAGCAGCGTACTCTCCGGGTTGACCGGGGAGCTGTTTTTT
>TRBV7-8|NA|NA|TRBJ1-2
CASSFKRVHDYGYTF
TGTGCCAGCAGCTTTAAGAGGGTCCACGACTATGGCTACACCTTC
>TRBV21-1|NA|NA|TRBJ2-7
CASSKQLAGGFGGSPFSSYEQYF
TGTGCCAGCAGCAAACAACTAGCGGGAGGATTTGGAGGCTCCCCTTTCAGCTCCTACGAGCAGTACTTC
>TRBV5-1|NA|TRBD2|TRBJ2-2
CASSLLLAVTGELFF
TGCGCCAGCAGCTTATTACTAGCGGTCACCGGGGAGCTGTTTTTT
>TRBV5-1|few|NA|TRBJ1-5
CASSSGDNNQPQHF
TGCGCCAGCAGCTCCGGGGACAACAATCAGCCCCAGCATTTT
>TRBV18|once|TRBD1|TRBJ2-7
CASSPQGATYEQYF
TGTGCCAGCTCACCACAGGGGGCCACCTACGAGCAGTACTTC
>TRBV2|NA|NA|TRBJ1-5
CASSGGLDQNLSNQPQHF
TGTGCCAGCAGTGGGGGCTTGGACCAAAACCTTAGCAATCAGCCCCAGCATTTT
>TRBV9|NA|TRBD1|TRBJ1-4
CASSHRDRGVEEKLFF
TGTGCCAGCAGCCACCGTGACAGGGGAGTTGAGGAAAAACTGTTTTTT